This TCR beta chain was identified in a study of cytomegalovirus exposure and HLA in healthy donors. Study-level background: In an earlier analysis, around 100 million unique TCR beta sequences were found from 200 million or so T cells.

PCR used 60 Vbeta primers and 13 Jbeta primers. The table came from immunoSEQ multiplex PCR; TCRdb's copy has only in-frame clones and leaves some out. Its clone listing holds roughly 75,000 clones. CDR3 size: 14 residues. Between the trimmed V and J ends, which lost 6 bases and 0 bases, there was a span of 9 bases. CDR1 is SNHLY, CDR2 FYNNEI, per germline. The rearrangement uses TRBV2 and TRBJ1-5, with D possibly being TRBD1 (6 bases). Input material: PBMCs. The receptor was derived from a man aged 35 to 55 in good health and CMV-seronegative. CDR3 sequence reads: CASRKDSSNQPQHF. The DNA of the CDR3 is TGTGCCAGCAGGAAGGACAGTAGCAATCAGCCCCAGCATTTT.